These 29 T cell receptor beta chains were sequenced from one sample in a study of blood T cell repertoires in COVID-19 (dated by TCRdb to about 2020). Receptor libraries were prepared by the immunoSEQ multiplex PCR assay. TCRdb retrieved this table from immuneACCESS and kept in-frame rearrangements only. Not all clones are present; in checked studies, unresolved V genes account for under half, and no reason is known for the remainder. This sample holds fewer than 200,000 clones; around 80% were observed only once. About 7% of the sample is held by the ten biggest clonotypes. Sequencing input: peripheral blood. Receptors were obtained from a man in his sixties or seventies with active or convalescent COVID-19.

The DNA of the CDR3 is TGTGCCAGCAGTTCAGGGGTCGTGGAGACCCAGTACTTC. It yields the protein CASSSGVVETQYF. This sequence joins TRBV6-2 or TRBV6-3 and TRBJ2-5; perhaps TRBD1 as D (6 bases). The CDR3 runs to 13 residues. Looked up from germline, CDR1 is MNHEY and CDR2 is SVGEGT. With 4 bases removed from V and 5 bases from J, the gap between germline ends came to 11 bases.

Only a few counts were recorded for this clone. The J gene is TRBJ2-7, the V gene TRBV19; TRBD1 aligns across 9 bases. The J segment lost 2 bases and the V segment lost 4 bases, leaving 3 bases of the junction unmatched. This CDR3 is built from 14 residues. Per the germline V gene, CDR1 is LNHDA and CDR2 is SQIVND (reference sequence). The CDR3 nucleotides are TGTGCCAGTAGTAGGACAGGGGAACCCTACGAGCAGTACTTC. It yields the protein CASSRTGEPYEQYF. Based on the CDR3 plus reference TRBV19 and TRBJ2-7, the full variable domain is DGGITQSPKYLFRKEGQNVTLSCEQNLNHDAMYWYRQDPGQGLRLIYYSQIVNDFQKGDIAEGYSVSREKKESFPLTVTSAQKNPTAFYLCASSRTGEPYEQYFGPGTRLTVT.

The chain carries TRBV3-1 (or the pseudogene TRBV3-2) and TRBJ2-5, with 7 positions matching TRBD2. The CDR3 spans 16 residues. The ends lost 1 base at V and 2 bases at J; junction bases unmatched: 7. Germline CDR1 is LGHDT and CDR2 is YNNKEL (reference sequence). CDR3 residues: CASSQGSSSGQETQYF. The CDR3 DNA reads TGTGCCAGCAGCCAAGGGTCGAGTAGCGGGCAAGAGACCCAGTACTTC.

The V call is TRBV6-4, the J call TRBJ2-3; 7 bases map to TRBD1. Germline-derived CDR1 and CDR2 are MRHNA and SNTAGT. This CDR3 contains 14 residues. The trim removed 5 bases at V and 3 bases at J, leaving 5 bases unmatched. The CDR3 loop is CASSRGQPTDTQYF. The CDR3 DNA is TGTGCCAGCAGTCGGGGACAGCCAACAGATACGCAGTATTTT.

CDR3: CASSFGGGRGHEQYF. In nucleotides, the CDR3 is TGTGCCAGCAGCTTCGGGGGGGGGAGAGGGCACGAGCAGTACTTC. The chain couples TRBV7-8 to TRBJ2-7, with 8 bases lining up with TRBD2. CDR1 and CDR2 from the germline V gene are SGHVS and FQNEAQ. Trimming at V came to 3 bases and at J to 5 bases, leaving 9 bases not matched to a gene. This CDR3 is 15 amino acids long.

The V and J genes are TRBV6-1 and TRBJ1-1, with a possible D match to TRBD1 (6 bases). V lost 2 bases to trimming and J lost 2 bases, with 12 bases between them. Looked up from germline, CDR1 is MNHNS and CDR2 is SASEGT. The CDR3 spans 15 residues. CDR3 in DNA: TGTGCCAGCAGTGAAACCACAGGGTCTAACACTGAAGCTTTCTTT. This codes for CASSETTGSNTEAFF.

This clone was observed at least ten times. Other DNA sequences in the sample encode the same CDR3. CDR3 loop: CASSQDRGASGNTIYF. As DNA, the CDR3 is TGTGCCAGCAGCCAAGACAGGGGGGCCTCTGGAAACACCATATATTTT. V and J are TRBV4-2 and TRBJ1-3; 7 positions match TRBD1. V lost 0 bases and J lost 0; bases outside the gene matches: 2. Germline V gives CDR1 LGHNA, CDR2 YNFKEQ. The CDR3 length is 16 residues.

The CDR3 DNA reads TGTGCCAGCAGTTACCGGGAGGAGGAGTATGGCTACACCTTC. This gives the protein CASSYREEEYGYTF. V gene TRBV6-6 combines with J gene TRBJ1-2; no definite D call. Trimming shortened V by 2 bases and J by 5 bases, and 12 bases separated the two germline ends. Per germline, CDR1 MNHNY and CDR2 SVGAGI (reference sequence). The CDR3 extends over 14 amino acids.

The rearrangement joins TRBV4-3 to TRBJ1-2, with a weak D call TRBD1 (5 bases). Deletions cut 1 base from V and 2 bases from J, with 17 bases between. The germline V gene has CDR1 LGHNA and CDR2 YSLEER. CDR3 length: 17 amino acids. CDR3 amino acids: CASSQALLGGGNYGYTF. CDR3 bases: TGCGCCAGCAGCCAAGCCCTCCTCGGGGGGGGAAACTATGGCTACACCTTC.

V and J are TRBV14 and TRBJ1-1; 8 bases are a match to TRBD1. J lost 4 bases, V lost 3 bases, and 4 bases had no gene match. The CDR3 is made up of 14 amino acids. Per germline, CDR1 SGHDN and CDR2 FVKESK. The CDR3 protein is CASSHIDRGTEAFF. The CDR3 DNA is TGTGCCAGCAGCCATATCGACAGGGGCACTGAAGCTTTCTTT. Using reference TRBV14 and TRBJ1-1 for the parts outside the CDR3, the full variable domain is EAGVTQFPSHSVIEKGQTVTLRCDPISGHDNLYWYRRVMGKEIKFLLHFVKESKQDESGMPNNRFLAERTGGTYSTLKVQPAELEDSGVYFCASSHIDRGTEAFFGQGTRLTVV.

The chain uses TRBV12-5 and TRBJ2-3, with a tentative D call TRBD2 (6 bases). Germline V lookup: CDR1 LGHNT, CDR2 FRNRAP. V was shortened by 7 bases and J by 10 bases, with 24 bases between the two germline ends. This CDR3 is built from 15 residues. Here the CDR3 reads CASATRTASWGAQYF. DNA of the CDR3: TGTGCTAGTGCCACACGGACTGCCTCTTGGGGGGCGCAGTATTTT.

The CDR3 DNA sequence: TGTGCCAGCAGCCCACGAGGAGGGGTGGATGAAAAACTGTTTTTT. This gives the protein CASSPRGGVDEKLFF. The chain carries TRBV7-6 and TRBJ1-4; a weak D match, TRBD1 (5 bases). Germline lookup yields CDR1 SGHVS and CDR2 FNYEAQ. V was clipped by 5 bases and J by 6 bases, with 16 bases between them. The CDR3 consists of 15 residues.

This clone is a singleton in its sample. V gene TRBV7-2 combines with J gene TRBJ2-3, with 13 positions matching TRBD2. J lost 2 bases, V lost 6 bases, and 8 bases had no gene match. Looked up from germline, CDR1 is SGHTA and CDR2 is FQGNSA. CDR3 length: 17 amino acids. The CDR3 is CASSLTGTSGVTDTQYF. As DNA, the CDR3 is TGTGCCAGCAGTTTAACCGGGACTAGCGGGGTCACAGATACGCAGTATTTT.

In nucleotides, the CDR3 is TGTGCCAGCAAGAGAAGACAGGGGGACTCCTATGGCTACACCTTC. Translated: CASKRRQGDSYGYTF. The genes are TRBV6-4 and TRBJ1-2; 9 positions agree with TRBD1. The J segment lost 4 bases and the V segment lost 7 bases, leaving 10 bases of the junction unmatched. In germline, CDR1 is MRHNA, CDR2 SNTAGT. The CDR3 has 15 amino acids.

This rearrangement joins TRBV27 to TRBJ1-3; 9 bases agree with TRBD1. Trimming cost V 5 bases and J 8 bases; bases outside gene matches: 4. Germline V gene data show CDR1 as MNHEY and CDR2 as SMNVEV (reference sequence). The length of the CDR3 is 13 residues. CDR3 DNA sequence: TGTGCCAGCAGTAAGGACAGGGGATACACCATATATTTT. It is translated as CASSKDRGYTIYF.

This clone has only one observation. The J gene is TRBJ1-1, the V gene TRBV5-1; D gene unclear. This CDR3 comprises 14 residues. Germline CDR1 SGHRS, CDR2 YFSETQ. V was cut by 0 bases and J by 4 bases, with 10 bases left in between. The CDR3 sequence is CASSLAGSSTEAFF. Written as DNA, the CDR3 is TGCGCCAGCAGCTTGGCGGGGTCGTCCACTGAAGCTTTCTTT.

The V and J genes are TRBV7-2 and TRBJ1-2, with D uncertain. Germline V gene sequence: CDR1 SGHTA, CDR2 FQGNSA. V lost 1 base to trimming and J lost 5 bases, with 14 bases between them. The CDR3 is made up of 15 amino acids. The DNA of the CDR3 is TGTGCCAGCAGCTTAGGCAGCCCTGCGACTTATGGCTACACCTTC. Encoded protein: CASSLGSPATYGYTF. The variable domain in full, completed from reference TRBV7-2 and TRBJ1-2, reads GAGVSQSPSNKVTEKGKDVELRCDPISGHTALYWYRQSLGQGLEFLIYFQGNSAPDKSGLPSDRFSAERTGGSVSTLTIQRTQQEDSAVYLCASSLGSPATYGYTFGSGTRLTVV.

This rearrangement joins TRBV7-2 to TRBJ2-1; no clear D. The V gene's germline CDR1 is SGHTA and CDR2 FQGNSA. The CDR3 is made up of 12 amino acids. V gave up 5 bases and J gave up 4 bases, with 6 bases separating them. The CDR3 region is CASSIGYNEQFF. As DNA, the CDR3 is TGTGCCAGCAGCATCGGGTACAATGAGCAGTTCTTC.

For this clone: A read error may account for a junction end that differs from germline. This sequence joins TRBV18 and TRBJ2-3; 9 nucleotides line up with TRBD1. From germline, CDR1 is KGHSH and CDR2 LQKENI. The CDR3 has 12 residues. The DNA for the CDR3 is TGTGCCAGCTCACCGACGGGACAGGGCAGACATTTT. It translates to CASSPTGQGRHF.

In its sample, this clone was seen a few times. The rearrangement joins TRBV5-4 to TRBJ1-6, with D perhaps matching TRBD1 (6 bases). CDR3 length: 15 amino acids. From germline, CDR1 is SGHNT and CDR2 YYREEE (reference sequence). The V end was cut by 4 bases, the J end by 3 bases, with 11 bases between. CDR3 region: CASSDGTYYNSPLHF. CDR3 sequence (DNA): TGTGCCAGCAGCGACGGGACATACTATAATTCACCCCTCCACTTT. Filled out from reference TRBV5-4 and TRBJ1-6, the complete variable domain reads ETGVTQSPTHLIKTRGQQVTLRCSSQSGHNTVSWYQQALGQGPQFIFQYYREEENGRGNFPPRFSGLQFPNYSSELNVNALELDDSALYLCASSDGTYYNSPLHFGNGTRLTVT.

The genes are TRBV6-5 and TRBJ1-5, with no clear D. The CDR3 totals 13 residues. V was trimmed by 6 bases and J by 5 bases, leaving 11 bases between them. The V gene's germline CDR1 is MNHEY and CDR2 SVGAGI. CDR3 region: CASSQRRDQPQHF. In DNA form, the CDR3 reads TGTGCCAGCAGCCAGAGACGGGATCAGCCCCAGCATTTT.

This clone was seen a few times. The gene calls are TRBV7-9 and TRBJ2-7, with D possibly TRBD2 on 5 matching bases. The CDR3 covers 13 residues. V lost 5 bases to trimming and J lost 7 bases, with 15 bases between them. The germline gives CDR1 SEHNR, CDR2 FQNEAQ (reference sequence). The CDR3 DNA reads as TGTGCCAGCAGCGCCAGGTTCGGGGAGGAGCAGTACTTC. Its protein is CASSARFGEEQYF.

This clone appeared a single time. V is TRBV7-9 and J is TRBJ2-5; 12 bases map to TRBD2. Germline CDR1 and CDR2: SEHNR and FQNEAQ (reference sequence). The CDR3 is made up of 17 amino acids. V was pared by 2 bases and J by 2 bases, with 6 bases of the junction left unmatched. This CDR3 reads CASSLYLGTSGQETQYF. CDR3 DNA sequence: TGTGCCAGCAGCTTATACCTCGGGACTAGCGGGCAAGAGACCCAGTACTTC.

The table lists this clone with many counts. V is TRBV4-1 and J is TRBJ2-7, with TRBD2 matching over 7 bases. The V segment lost 0 bases and the J segment 2 bases; nucleotides outside the gene matches: 22. The germline V gene encodes CDR1 MGHRA and CDR2 YSYEKL. The CDR3 is made up of 21 amino acids. The CDR3 nucleotides are TGCGCCAGCAGCCAAGATCCGAATCCTAACATAGGCGGGAGCCACACCTACGAGCAGTACTTC. This codes for CASSQDPNPNIGGSHTYEQYF.

V usage is TRBV6-5 and J usage is TRBJ1-5; no firm D call. The length of the CDR3 is 15 residues. The germline V and J ends were trimmed by 6 bases and 1 base, with 13 bases remaining between them. Germline CDR1 is MNHEY and CDR2 is SVGAGI. CDR3 DNA sequence: TGTGCCAGCAGCCGGCAGAGCGGCAGCAATCAGCCCCAGCATTTT. Its protein is CASSRQSGSNQPQHF.

The rearrangement joins TRBV7-3 to TRBJ1-5; D is possibly TRBD1 (5 bases). The CDR3 extends over 16 amino acids. V was cut by 2 bases and J by 0 bases, with 11 bases left in between. The V gene's germline CDR1 is SGHTA and CDR2 FQGTGA. CDR3 coding DNA: TGTGCCAGCAGCTTACAGGGCAGGGATAGCAATCAGCCCCAGCATTTT. Residues: CASSLQGRDSNQPQHF.

CDR3 coding DNA: TGTGCCAGCACTCAGACCCAGGGGGCCTACGAGCAGTACTTC. Translated, it gives CASTQTQGAYEQYF. The V gene is TRBV2, the J gene TRBJ2-7; 7 bases align to TRBD1. V trimming: 7 bases; J trimming: 2 bases; junction bases outside the gene matches: 8. CDR1 and CDR2 (germline): SNHLY, FYNNEI. The CDR3 loop spans 14 amino acids. Full variable domain (rest looked up from reference TRBV2 and TRBJ2-7): EPEVTQTPSHQVTQMGQEVILRCVPISNHLYFYWYRQILGQKVEFLVSFYNNEISEKSEIFDDQFSVERPDGSNFTLKIRSTKLEDSAMYFCASTQTQGAYEQYFGPGTRLTVT.

In its sample, this clone was seen once. The chain has TRBV3-1 (or the pseudogene TRBV3-2) and TRBJ1-2; tentatively, D is TRBD1 (6 bases). Trimming stripped 3 bases from V and 1 base from J, with 18 bases between. Germline values: CDR1 LGHDT, CDR2 YNNKEL (reference sequence). This CDR3 spans 17 amino acids. CDR3 residues: CASSQESGTTRNYGYTF. The DNA for the CDR3 is TGTGCCAGCAGCCAGGAATCAGGGACAACCCGTAACTATGGCTACACCTTC.

The chain combines TRBV18 with TRBJ2-7; no clear D. CDR1 and CDR2 (germline): KGHSH, LQKENI. Trimming left V 0 bases short and J 6 bases short, with 6 bases between. The CDR3 is 12 residues long. The CDR3 DNA is TGTGCCAGCTCACCACCGAACGGCGAGCAGTACTTC. Translated, it gives CASSPPNGEQYF.